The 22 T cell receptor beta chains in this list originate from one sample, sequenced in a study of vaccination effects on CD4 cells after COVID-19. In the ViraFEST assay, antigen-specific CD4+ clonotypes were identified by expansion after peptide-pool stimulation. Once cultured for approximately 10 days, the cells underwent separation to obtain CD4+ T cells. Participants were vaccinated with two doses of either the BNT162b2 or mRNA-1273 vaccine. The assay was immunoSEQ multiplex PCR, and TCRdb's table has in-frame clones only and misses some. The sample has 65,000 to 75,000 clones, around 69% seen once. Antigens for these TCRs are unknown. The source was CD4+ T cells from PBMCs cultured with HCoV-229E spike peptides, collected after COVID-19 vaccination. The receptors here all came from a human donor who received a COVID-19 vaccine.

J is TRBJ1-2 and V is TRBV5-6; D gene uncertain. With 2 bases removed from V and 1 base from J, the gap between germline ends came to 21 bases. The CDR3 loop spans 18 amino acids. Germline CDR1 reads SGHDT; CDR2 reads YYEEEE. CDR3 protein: CASSFSVDRDNYNYGYTF. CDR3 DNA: TGTGCCAGCAGCTTTAGTGTGGATCGAGACAACTATAACTATGGCTACACCTTC.

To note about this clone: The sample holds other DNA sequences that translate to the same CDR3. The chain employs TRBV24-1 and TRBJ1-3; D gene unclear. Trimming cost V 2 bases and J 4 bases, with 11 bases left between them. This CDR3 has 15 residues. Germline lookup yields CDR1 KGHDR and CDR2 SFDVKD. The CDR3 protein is CATSDSRGPGNTIYF. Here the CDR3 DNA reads TGTGCCACCAGTGATTCACGCGGGCCCGGAAACACCATATATTTT.

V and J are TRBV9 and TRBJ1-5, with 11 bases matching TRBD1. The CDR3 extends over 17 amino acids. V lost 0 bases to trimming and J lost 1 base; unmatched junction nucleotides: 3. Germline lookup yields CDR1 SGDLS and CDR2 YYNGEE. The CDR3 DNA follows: TGTGCCAGCAGCGTAGGGGGACAGGGGGGAAGCAATCAGCCCCAGCATTTT. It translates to CASSVGGQGGSNQPQHF.

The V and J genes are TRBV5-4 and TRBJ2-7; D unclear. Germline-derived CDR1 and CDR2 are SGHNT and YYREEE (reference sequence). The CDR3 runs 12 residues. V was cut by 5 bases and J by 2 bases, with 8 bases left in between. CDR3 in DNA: TGTGCCAGCAGTTTAGACACCTACGAGCAGTACGTC. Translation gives CASSLDTYEQYV.

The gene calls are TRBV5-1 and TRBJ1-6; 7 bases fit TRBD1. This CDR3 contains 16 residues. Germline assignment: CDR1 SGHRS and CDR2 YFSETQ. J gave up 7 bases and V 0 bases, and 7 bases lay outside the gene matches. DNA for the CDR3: TGCGCCAGCAGCTTGGGAGGGGGCTCTTGGAATTCACCCCTCCACTTT. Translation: CASSLGGGSWNSPLHF.

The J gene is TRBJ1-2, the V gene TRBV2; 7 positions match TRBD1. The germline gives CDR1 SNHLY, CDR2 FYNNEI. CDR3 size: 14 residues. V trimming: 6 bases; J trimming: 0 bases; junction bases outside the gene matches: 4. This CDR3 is CASSAQGTNYGYTF. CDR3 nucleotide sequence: TGTGCCAGCAGCGCACAGGGGACTAACTATGGCTACACCTTC.

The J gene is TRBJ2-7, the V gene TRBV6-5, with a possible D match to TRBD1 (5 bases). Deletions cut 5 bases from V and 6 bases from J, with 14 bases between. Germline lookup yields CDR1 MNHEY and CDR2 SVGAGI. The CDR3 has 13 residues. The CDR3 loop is CASSIQVPGEQYV. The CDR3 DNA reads TGTGCCAGCAGTATACAGGTCCCGGGCGAGCAGTACGTC.

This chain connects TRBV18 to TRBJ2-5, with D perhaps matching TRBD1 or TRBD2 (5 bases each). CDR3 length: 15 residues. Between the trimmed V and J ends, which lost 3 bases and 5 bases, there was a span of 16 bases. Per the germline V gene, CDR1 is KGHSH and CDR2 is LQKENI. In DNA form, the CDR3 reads TGTGCCAGCTCACCCTCCGTGGGGGATATGGAGACCCAGTACTTC. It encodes CASSPSVGDMETQYF.

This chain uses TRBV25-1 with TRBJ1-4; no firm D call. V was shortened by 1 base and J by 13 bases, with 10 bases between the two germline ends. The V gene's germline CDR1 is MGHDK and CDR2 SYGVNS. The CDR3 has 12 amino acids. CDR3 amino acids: CASSESYEGLFF. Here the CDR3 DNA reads TGTGCCAGCAGTGAATCGTATGAAGGACTGTTTTTT. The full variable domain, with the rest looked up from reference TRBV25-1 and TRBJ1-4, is EADIYQTPRYLVIGTGKKITLECSQTMGHDKMYWYQQDPGMELHLIHYSYGVNSTEKGDLSSESTVSRIRTEHFPLTLESARPSHTSQYLCASSESYEGLFFGSGTQLSVL.

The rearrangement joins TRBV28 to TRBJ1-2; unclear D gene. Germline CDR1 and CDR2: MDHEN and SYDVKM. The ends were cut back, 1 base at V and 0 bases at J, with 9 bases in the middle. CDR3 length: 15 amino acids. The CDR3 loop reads CASSLFGVSNYGYTF. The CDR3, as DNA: TGTGCCAGCAGTTTATTTGGGGTCTCTAACTATGGCTACACCTTC.

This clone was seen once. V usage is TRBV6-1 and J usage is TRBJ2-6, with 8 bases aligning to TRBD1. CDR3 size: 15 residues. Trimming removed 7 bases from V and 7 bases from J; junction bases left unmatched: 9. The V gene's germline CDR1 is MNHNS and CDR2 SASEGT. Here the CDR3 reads CASIRDRTGANVLTF. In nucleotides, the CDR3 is TGTGCCAGCATTCGGGACAGGACGGGCGCCAACGTCCTGACTTTC.

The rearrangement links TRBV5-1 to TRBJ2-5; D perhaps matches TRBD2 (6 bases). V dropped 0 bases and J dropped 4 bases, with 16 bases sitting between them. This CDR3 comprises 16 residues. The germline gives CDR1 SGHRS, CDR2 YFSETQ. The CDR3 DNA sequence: TGCGCCAGCAGCTTGGTCGGGGGAAGTCTCGGAGAGACCCAGTACTTC. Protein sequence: CASSLVGGSLGETQYF.

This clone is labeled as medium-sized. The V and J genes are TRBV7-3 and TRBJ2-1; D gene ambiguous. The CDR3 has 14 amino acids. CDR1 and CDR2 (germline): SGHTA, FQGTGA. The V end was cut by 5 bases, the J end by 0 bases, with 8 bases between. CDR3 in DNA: TGTGCCAGCAGCCAAGGCTCCTCCTACAATGAGCAGTTCTTC. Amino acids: CASSQGSSYNEQFF.

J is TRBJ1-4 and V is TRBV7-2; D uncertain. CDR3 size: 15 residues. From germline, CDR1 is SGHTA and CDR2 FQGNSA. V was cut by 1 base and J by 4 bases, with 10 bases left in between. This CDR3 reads CASSLVAANNEKLFF. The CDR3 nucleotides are TGTGCCAGCAGCTTAGTGGCAGCGAATAATGAAAAACTGTTTTTT. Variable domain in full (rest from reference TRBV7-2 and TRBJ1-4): GAGVSQSPSNKVTEKGKDVELRCDPISGHTALYWYRQSLGQGLEFLIYFQGNSAPDKSGLPSDRFSAERTGGSVSTLTIQRTQQEDSAVYLCASSLVAANNEKLFFGSGTQLSVL.

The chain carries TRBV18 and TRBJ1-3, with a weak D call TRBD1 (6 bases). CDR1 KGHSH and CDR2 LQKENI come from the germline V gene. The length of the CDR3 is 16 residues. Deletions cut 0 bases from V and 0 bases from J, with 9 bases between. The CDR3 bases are TGTGCCAGCTCACCACCTGCAGGGGACTCTGGAAACACCATATATTTT. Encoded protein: CASSPPAGDSGNTIYF. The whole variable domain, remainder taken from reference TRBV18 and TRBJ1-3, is NAGVMQNPRHLVRRRGQEARLRCSPMKGHSHVYWYRQLPEEGLKFMVYLQKENIIDESGMPKERFSAEFPKEGPSILRIQQVVRGDSAAYFCASSPPAGDSGNTIYFGEGSWLTVV.

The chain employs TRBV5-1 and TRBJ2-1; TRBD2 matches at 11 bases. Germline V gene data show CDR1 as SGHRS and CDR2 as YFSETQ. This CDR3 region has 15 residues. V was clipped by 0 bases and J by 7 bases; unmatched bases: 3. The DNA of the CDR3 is TGCGCCAGCAGCTTGGGACTAGCGGGGTTGAATGAGCAGTTCTTC. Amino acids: CASSLGLAGLNEQFF.

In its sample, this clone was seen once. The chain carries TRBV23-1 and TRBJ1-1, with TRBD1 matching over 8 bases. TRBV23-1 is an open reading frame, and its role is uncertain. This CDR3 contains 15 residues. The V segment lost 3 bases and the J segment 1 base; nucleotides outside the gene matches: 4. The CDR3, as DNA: TGCGCCAGCAGTCATCAGGGGGCGAAGAACACTGAAGCTTTCTTT. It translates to CASSHQGAKNTEAFF.

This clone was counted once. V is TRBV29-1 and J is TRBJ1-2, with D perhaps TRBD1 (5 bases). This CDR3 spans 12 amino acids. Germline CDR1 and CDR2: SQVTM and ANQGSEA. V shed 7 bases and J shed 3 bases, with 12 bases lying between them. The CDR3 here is CSAGWGDYGYTF. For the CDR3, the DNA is TGCAGCGCCGGATGGGGGGACTATGGCTACACCTTC.

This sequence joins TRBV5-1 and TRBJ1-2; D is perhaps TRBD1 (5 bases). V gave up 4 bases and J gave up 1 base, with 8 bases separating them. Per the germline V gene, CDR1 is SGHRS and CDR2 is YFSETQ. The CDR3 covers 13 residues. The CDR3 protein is CASSLRDNYGYTF. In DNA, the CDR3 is TGCGCCAGCAGCCTCAGGGATAACTATGGCTACACCTTC.

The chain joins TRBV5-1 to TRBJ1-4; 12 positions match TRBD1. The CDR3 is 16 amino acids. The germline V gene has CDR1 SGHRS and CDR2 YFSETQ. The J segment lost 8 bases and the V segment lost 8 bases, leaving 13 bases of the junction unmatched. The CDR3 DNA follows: TGCGCCAGACCGGGACAGGGGGCAATGGAAGAAGAAAAACTGTTTTTT. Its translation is CARPGQGAMEEEKLFF.

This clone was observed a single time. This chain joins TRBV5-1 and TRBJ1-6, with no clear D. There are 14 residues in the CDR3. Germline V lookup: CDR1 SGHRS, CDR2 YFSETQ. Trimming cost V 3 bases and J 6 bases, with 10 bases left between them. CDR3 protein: CASSSPYSNSPLHF. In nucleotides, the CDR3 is TGCGCCAGCAGCTCCCCCTATTCTAATTCACCCCTCCACTTT.

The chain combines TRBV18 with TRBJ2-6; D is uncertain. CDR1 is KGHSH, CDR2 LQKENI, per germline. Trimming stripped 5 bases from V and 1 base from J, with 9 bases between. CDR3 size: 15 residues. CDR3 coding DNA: TGTGCCAGCTCAAATACAGTATCTGGGGCCAACGTCCTGACTTTC. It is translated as CASSNTVSGANVLTF.